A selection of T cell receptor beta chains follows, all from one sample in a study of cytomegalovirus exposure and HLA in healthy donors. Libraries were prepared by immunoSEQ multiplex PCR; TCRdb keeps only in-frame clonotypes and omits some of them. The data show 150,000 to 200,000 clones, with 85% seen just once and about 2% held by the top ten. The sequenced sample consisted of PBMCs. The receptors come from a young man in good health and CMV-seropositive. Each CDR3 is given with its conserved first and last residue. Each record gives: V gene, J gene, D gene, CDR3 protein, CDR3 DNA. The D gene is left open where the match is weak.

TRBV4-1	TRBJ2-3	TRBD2	CASSQEAVTSGGATDTQYF	TGCGCCAGCAGCCAAGAGGCGGTTACTAGCGGGGGGGCGACAGATACGCAGTATTTT
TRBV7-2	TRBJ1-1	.	CASSGGKTHTEAFF	TGTGCCAGCAGCGGGGGCAAGACCCACACTGAAGCTTTCTTT
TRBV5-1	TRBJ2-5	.	CASRREETQYF	TGCGCCAGCAGACGGGAAGAGACCCAGTACTTC
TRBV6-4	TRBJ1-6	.	CASSDGQGNNSPLHF	TGTGCCAGCAGTGACGGGCAGGGGAATAATTCACCCCTCCACTTT
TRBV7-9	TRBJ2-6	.	CASSFLYSGANVLTF	TGTGCCAGCAGCTTTCTGTACTCTGGGGCCAACGTCCTGACTTTC
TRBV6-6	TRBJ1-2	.	CASSYSRVMGYTF	TGTGCCAGCAGTTACTCGAGAGTGATGGGCTACACCTTC
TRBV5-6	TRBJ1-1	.	CASSFQGNTEAFF	TGTGCCAGCAGCTTTCAGGGGAACACTGAAGCTTTCTTT
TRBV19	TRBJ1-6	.	CASNFTEGRDSPLHF	TGTGCCAGTAACTTTACCGAGGGTAGGGATTCACCCCTCCACTTT
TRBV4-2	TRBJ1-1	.	CASSQLPEEGRTEAFF	TGTGCCAGCAGCCAGCTCCCAGAGGAGGGAAGAACTGAAGCTTTCTTT
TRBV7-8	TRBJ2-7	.	CASSHQLRGGPTGDEQYF	TGTGCCAGCAGCCACCAGCTCCGCGGGGGGCCTACAGGGGACGAGCAGTACTTC
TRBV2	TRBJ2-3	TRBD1	CASSTDRTSTDTQYF	TGTGCCAGCAGTACGGACAGGACGAGCACAGATACGCAGTATTTT